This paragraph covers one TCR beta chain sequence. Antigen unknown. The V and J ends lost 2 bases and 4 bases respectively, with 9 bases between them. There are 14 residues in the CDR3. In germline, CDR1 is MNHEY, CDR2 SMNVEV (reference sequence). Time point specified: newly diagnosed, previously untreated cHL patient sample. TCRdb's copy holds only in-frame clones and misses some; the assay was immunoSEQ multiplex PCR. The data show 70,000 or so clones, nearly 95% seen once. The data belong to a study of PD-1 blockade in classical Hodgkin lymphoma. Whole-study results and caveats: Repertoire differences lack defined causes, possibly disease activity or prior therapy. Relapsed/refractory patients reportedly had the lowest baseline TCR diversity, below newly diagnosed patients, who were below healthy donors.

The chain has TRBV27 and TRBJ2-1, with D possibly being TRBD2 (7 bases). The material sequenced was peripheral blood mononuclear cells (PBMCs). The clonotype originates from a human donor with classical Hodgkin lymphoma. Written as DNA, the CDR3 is TGTGCCAGCAGTTTACGGGGGGCATACAATGAGCAGTTCTTC. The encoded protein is CASSLRGAYNEQFF.